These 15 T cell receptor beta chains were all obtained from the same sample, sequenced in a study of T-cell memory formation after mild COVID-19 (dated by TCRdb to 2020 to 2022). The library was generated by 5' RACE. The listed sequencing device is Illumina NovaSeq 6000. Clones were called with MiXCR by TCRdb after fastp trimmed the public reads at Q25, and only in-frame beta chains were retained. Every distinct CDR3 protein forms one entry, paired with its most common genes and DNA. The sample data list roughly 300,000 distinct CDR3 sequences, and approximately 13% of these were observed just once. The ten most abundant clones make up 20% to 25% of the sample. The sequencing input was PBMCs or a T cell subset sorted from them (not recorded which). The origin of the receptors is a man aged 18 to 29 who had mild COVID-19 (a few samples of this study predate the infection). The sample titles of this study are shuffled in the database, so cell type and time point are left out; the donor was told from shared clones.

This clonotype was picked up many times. The CDR3 coding sequence is TGCAGCGTTTTCAGCGTCGGGGAGCAGTTCTTC. Amino acid sequence: CSVFSVGEQFF. The chain uses TRBV29-1 and TRBJ2-1; D gene ambiguous. Germline V gene data show CDR1 as SQVTM and CDR2 as ANQGSEA. There are 11 residues in the CDR3. The V end was cut by 5 bases, the J end by 10 bases, with 12 bases between.

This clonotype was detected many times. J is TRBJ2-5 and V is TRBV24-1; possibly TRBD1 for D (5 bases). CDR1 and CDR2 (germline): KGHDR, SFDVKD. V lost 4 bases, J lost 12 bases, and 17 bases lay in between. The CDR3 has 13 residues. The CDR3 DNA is TGTGCCACCAGTGACCCTCGACAGCCCTCGGAGTACTTC. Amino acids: CATSDPRQPSEYF.

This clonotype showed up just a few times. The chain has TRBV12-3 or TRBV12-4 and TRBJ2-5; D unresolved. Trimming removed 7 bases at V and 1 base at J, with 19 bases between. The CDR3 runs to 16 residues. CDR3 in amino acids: CASTDEASAFQETQYF. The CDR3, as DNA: TGTGCCAGCACGGACGAAGCGTCCGCGTTCCAAGAGACCCAGTACTTC.

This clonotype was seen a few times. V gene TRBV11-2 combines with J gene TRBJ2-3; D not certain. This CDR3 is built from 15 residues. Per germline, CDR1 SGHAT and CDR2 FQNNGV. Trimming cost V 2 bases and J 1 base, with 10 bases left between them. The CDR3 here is CASSLRQTGTDTQYF. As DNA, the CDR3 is TGTGCCAGCAGCTTACGGCAGACCGGCACAGATACGCAGTATTTT.

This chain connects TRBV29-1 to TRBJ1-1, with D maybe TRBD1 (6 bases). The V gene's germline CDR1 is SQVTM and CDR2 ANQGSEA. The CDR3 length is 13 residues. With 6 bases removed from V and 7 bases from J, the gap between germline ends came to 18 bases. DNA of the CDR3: TGCAGCGTCGCGGGGGCAGGATCGGGTGAAGCTTTCTTT. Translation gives CSVAGAGSGEAFF.

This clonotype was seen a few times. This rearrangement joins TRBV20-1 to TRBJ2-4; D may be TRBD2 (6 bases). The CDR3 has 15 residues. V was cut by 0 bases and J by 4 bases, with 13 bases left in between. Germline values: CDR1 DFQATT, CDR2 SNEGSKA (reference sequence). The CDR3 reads CSARERGTTKNIQYF. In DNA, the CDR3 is TGCAGTGCTAGAGAGCGGGGAACGACTAAAAACATTCAGTACTTC.

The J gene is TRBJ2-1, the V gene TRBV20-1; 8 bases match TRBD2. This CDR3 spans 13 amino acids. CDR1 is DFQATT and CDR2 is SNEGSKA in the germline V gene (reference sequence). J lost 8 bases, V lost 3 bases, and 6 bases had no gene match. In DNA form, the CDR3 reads TGCAGTGCTAGCGGGGGGGCCTGGCATGAGCAGTTCTTC. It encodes CSASGGAWHEQFF.

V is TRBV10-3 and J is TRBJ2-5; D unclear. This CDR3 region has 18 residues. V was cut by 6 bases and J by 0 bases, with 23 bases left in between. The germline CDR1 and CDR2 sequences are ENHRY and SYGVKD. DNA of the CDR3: TGTGCCATCAGGCCTCAGGAATGGACGGATCAGTACCAAGAGACCCAGTACTTC. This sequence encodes CAIRPQEWTDQYQETQYF.

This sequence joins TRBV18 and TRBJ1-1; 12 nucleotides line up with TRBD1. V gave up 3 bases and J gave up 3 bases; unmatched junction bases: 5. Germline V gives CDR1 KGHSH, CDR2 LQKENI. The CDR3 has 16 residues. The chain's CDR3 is CASSPWDRGRDTEAFF. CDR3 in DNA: TGTGCCAGCTCACCCTGGGACAGGGGGCGGGACACTGAAGCTTTCTTT. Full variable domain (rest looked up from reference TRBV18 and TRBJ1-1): NAGVMQNPRHLVRRRGQEARLRCSPMKGHSHVYWYRQLPEEGLKFMVYLQKENIIDESGMPKERFSAEFPKEGPSILRIQQVVRGDSAAYFCASSPWDRGRDTEAFFGQGTRLTVV.

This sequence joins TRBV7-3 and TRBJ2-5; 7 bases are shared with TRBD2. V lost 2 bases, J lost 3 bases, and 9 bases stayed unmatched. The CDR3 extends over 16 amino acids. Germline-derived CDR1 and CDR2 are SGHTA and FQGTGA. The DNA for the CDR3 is TGTGCCAGCAGCTTATCCTTTCTTGGGGGGGAAGAGACCCAGTACTTC. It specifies CASSLSFLGGEETQYF. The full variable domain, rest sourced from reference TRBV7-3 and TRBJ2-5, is GAGVSQTPSNKVTEKGKYVELRCDPISGHTALYWYRQSLGQGPEFLIYFQGTGAADDSGLPNDRFFAVRPEGSVSTLKIQRTERGDSAVYLCASSLSFLGGEETQYFGPGTRLLVL.

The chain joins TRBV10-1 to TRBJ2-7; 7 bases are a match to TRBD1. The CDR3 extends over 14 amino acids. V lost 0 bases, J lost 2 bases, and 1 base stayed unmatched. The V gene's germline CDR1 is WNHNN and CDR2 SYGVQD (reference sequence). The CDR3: CASSESQGPYEQYF. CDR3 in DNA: TGCGCCAGCAGTGAGTCACAGGGGCCCTACGAGCAGTACTTC.

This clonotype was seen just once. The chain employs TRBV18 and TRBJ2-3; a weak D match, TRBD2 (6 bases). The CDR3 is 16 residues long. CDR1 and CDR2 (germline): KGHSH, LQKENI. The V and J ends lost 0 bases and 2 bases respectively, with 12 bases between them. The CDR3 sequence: CASSPPLRGYTDTQYF. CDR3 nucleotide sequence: TGTGCCAGCTCACCACCGTTGCGGGGATACACAGATACGCAGTATTTT.

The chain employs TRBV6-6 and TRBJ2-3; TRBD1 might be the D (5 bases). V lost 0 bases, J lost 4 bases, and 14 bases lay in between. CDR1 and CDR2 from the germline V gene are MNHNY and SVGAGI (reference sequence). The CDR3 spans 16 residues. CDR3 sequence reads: CASSYSNEQGADTQYF. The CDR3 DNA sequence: TGTGCCAGCAGTTACTCGAACGAGCAGGGTGCAGATACGCAGTATTTT.

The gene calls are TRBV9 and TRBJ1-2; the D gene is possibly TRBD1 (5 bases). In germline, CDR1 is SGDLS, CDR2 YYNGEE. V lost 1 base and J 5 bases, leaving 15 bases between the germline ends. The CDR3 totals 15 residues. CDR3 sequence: CASSVSPQAYYGYTF. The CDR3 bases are TGTGCCAGCAGCGTAAGCCCACAGGCGTATTATGGCTACACCTTC.

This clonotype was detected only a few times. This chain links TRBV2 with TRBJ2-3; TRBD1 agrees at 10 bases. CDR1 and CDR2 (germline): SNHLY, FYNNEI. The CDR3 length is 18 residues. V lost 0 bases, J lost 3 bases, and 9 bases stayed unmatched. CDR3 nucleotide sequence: TGTGCCAGCAGTGAAGCGGCAGGGGGACAGGGGAGGACAGATACGCAGTATTTT. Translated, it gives CASSEAAGGQGRTDTQYF.